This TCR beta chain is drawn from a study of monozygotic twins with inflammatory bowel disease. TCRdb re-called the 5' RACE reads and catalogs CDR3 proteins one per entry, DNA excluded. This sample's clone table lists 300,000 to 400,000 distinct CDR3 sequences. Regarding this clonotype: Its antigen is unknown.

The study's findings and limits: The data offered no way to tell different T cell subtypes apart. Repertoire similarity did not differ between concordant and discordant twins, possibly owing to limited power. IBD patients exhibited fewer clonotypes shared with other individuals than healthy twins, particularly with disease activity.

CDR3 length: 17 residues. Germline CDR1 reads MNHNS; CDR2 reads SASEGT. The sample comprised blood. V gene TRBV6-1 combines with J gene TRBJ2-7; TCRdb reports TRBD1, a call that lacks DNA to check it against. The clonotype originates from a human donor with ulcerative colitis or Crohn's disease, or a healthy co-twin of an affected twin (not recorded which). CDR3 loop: CASSRPGTGAISYEQYF.